Following are 18 T cell receptor beta chains from one sample sequenced in a study of lymphopenia after photon versus proton radiotherapy. Using immunoSEQ multiplex PCR, the repertoire was profiled, and TCRdb retains in-frame clones only, with some absent. The sample lists approximately 17,000 clones, around nine tenths occurring once. The specimen comprised peripheral blood, sampled from a patient treated with photon-based radiotherapy. All receptors come from a man aged 55-75 years with pancreatic cancer.

This clone rates as medium-sized. The rearrangement joins TRBV5-5 to TRBJ2-7; D is uncertain. Trimming removed 1 base from V and 3 bases from J, with 8 bases in between. Germline CDR1 and CDR2: SGHKS and YYEKEE (reference sequence). CDR3 length: 13 residues. The CDR3 sequence: CASSLRAGYEQYF. The CDR3 coding sequence is TGTGCCAGCAGCTTGCGGGCAGGCTACGAGCAGTACTTC.

The chain employs TRBV4-1 and TRBJ1-1; 10 nucleotides agree with TRBD1. This CDR3 spans 15 amino acids. CDR1 and CDR2 (germline): MGHRA, YSYEKL. V was clipped by 5 bases and J by 8 bases; unmatched bases: 11. CDR3 sequence reads: CASSKAEDRGWEAFF. Written as DNA, the CDR3 is TGCGCCAGCAGCAAGGCCGAGGACAGGGGGTGGGAAGCTTTCTTT.

The rearrangement joins TRBV19 to TRBJ1-1; no clear D. The germline gives CDR1 LNHDA, CDR2 SQIVND (reference sequence). The CDR3 spans 16 residues. Trimming took off 4 bases at V and 0 bases at J, with 15 bases between the two ends. Here the CDR3 reads CASSKGNGVMNTEAFF. The DNA for the CDR3 is TGTGCCAGTAGTAAAGGTAACGGGGTTATGAACACTGAAGCTTTCTTT.

This clone was recorded only once. The rearrangement uses TRBV6-5 and TRBJ1-3; maybe TRBD1 (5 bases). The CDR3 is 14 amino acids. Germline assignment: CDR1 MNHEY and CDR2 SVGAGI. Trimming left V 6 bases short and J 1 base short, with 10 bases between. The CDR3 coding sequence is TGTGCCAGCAGGGAGGCAGGGTCTGGAAACACCATATATTTT. This codes for CASREAGSGNTIYF.

The CDR3 DNA reads TGTGCCAGCAGCCTAAGAAAGGGGATCATGAACACTGAAGCTTTCTTT. Its protein product is CASSLRKGIMNTEAFF. This chain links TRBV7-3 with TRBJ1-1, with D tentatively TRBD1 (5 bases). This CDR3 is built from 16 residues. Germline lookup yields CDR1 SGHTA and CDR2 FQGTGA. Trimming removed 5 bases at V and 0 bases at J, with 16 bases between.

The CDR3 here is CASSRLQETQYF. CDR3 bases: TGTGCCAGCAGCCGACTCCAAGAGACCCAGTACTTC. The rearrangement joins TRBV7-9 to TRBJ2-5, with D unresolved. Trimming cost V 5 bases and J 1 base, with 5 bases left between them. The CDR3 consists of 12 residues. Germline CDR1 and CDR2: SEHNR and FQNEAQ (reference sequence). Filled out from reference TRBV7-9 and TRBJ2-5, the complete variable domain reads DTGVSQNPRHKITKRGQNVTFRCDPISEHNRLYWYRQTLGQGPEFLTYFQNEAQLEKSRLLSDRFSAERPKGSFSTLEIQRTEQGDSAMYLCASSRLQETQYFGPGTRLLVL.

This chain links TRBV5-4 with TRBJ2-3; D call uncertain. Germline CDR1 is SGHNT and CDR2 is YYREEE (reference sequence). V dropped 2 bases and J dropped 1 base, with 5 bases sitting between them. The CDR3 runs 13 residues. This CDR3 reads CASSFSGTDTQYF. The CDR3 DNA reads as TGTGCCAGCAGCTTCAGCGGCACAGATACGCAGTATTTT. Combining the CDR3 with reference TRBV5-4 and TRBJ2-3 gives the whole variable domain ETGVTQSPTHLIKTRGQQVTLRCSSQSGHNTVSWYQQALGQGPQFIFQYYREEENGRGNFPPRFSGLQFPNYSSELNVNALELDDSALYLCASSFSGTDTQYFGPGTRLTVL.

The J gene is TRBJ2-3, the V gene TRBV5-1; possibly TRBD1 or TRBD2 for D (5 bases each). The CDR3 runs 15 residues. Looked up from germline, CDR1 is SGHRS and CDR2 is YFSETQ. Between the trimmed V and J ends, which lost 2 bases and 6 bases, there was a span of 16 bases. CDR3 loop: CASSFISGPRDTQYF. The CDR3 region has the DNA TGCGCCAGCAGCTTTATATCGGGGCCGAGGGATACGCAGTATTTT.

The chain recombines TRBV7-2 with TRBJ2-5; D not certain. V shed 0 bases and J shed 9 bases, with 14 bases lying between them. The V gene's germline CDR1 is SGHTA and CDR2 FQGNSA. This CDR3 has 14 amino acids. This CDR3 is CASSLAVGGTAQYF. DNA for the CDR3: TGTGCCAGCAGCTTAGCTGTAGGCGGTACGGCCCAGTACTTC.

The chain links TRBV5-1 to TRBJ2-7; D uncertain. The V and J ends lost 0 bases and 0 bases respectively, with 13 bases between them. Germline CDR1 and CDR2: SGHRS and YFSETQ. This CDR3 comprises 16 residues. CDR3 in DNA: TGCGCCAGCAGCTTGGGCCACCGCGATTCCTCCTACGAGCAGTACTTC. This codes for CASSLGHRDSSYEQYF.

The chain carries TRBV6-4 and TRBJ1-1; D is unclear. V dropped 2 bases and J dropped 3 bases, with 7 bases sitting between them. This CDR3 has 13 amino acids. Germline CDR1 and CDR2: MRHNA and SNTAGT. The CDR3: CASSDTYDTEAFF. Here the CDR3 DNA reads TGTGCCAGCAGTGACACCTATGACACTGAAGCTTTCTTT.

The chain recombines TRBV7-3 with TRBJ2-1; 7 bases agree with TRBD2. Germline V lookup: CDR1 SGHTA, CDR2 FQGTGA. Trimming at V came to 5 bases and at J to 2 bases, leaving 6 bases not matched to a gene. The CDR3 runs 15 residues. The CDR3 sequence is CASSESGEAYNEQFF. Here the CDR3 DNA reads TGTGCCAGCAGCGAGAGCGGGGAAGCCTACAATGAGCAGTTCTTC.

The chain couples TRBV30 to TRBJ2-3, with a tentative D call TRBD2 (5 bases). Trimming took off 3 bases at V and 0 bases at J, with 10 bases between the two ends. CDR1 GTSNPN and CDR2 SVGIG come from the germline V gene (reference sequence). The CDR3 is 14 amino acids. Here the CDR3 DNA reads TGTGCCTGGAGAAGCGGTCTTAGCACAGATACGCAGTATTTT. Translating gives CAWRSGLSTDTQYF.

This rearrangement joins TRBV6-6 to TRBJ2-5; no clear D. The CDR3 has 12 residues. V lost 2 bases and J lost 2, with 3 bases in between. Germline-derived CDR1 and CDR2 are MNHNY and SVGAGI (reference sequence). CDR3 coding DNA: TGTGCCAGCAGTTACACTCAAGAGACCCAGTACTTC. Amino acid sequence: CASSYTQETQYF.

V is TRBV7-6 and J is TRBJ2-4, with a tentative D call TRBD1 (5 bases). Germline V CDR1 and CDR2: SGHVS, FNYEAQ. Deletions cut 0 bases from V and 6 bases from J, with 18 bases between. This CDR3 contains 17 residues. For the CDR3, the DNA is TGTGCCAGCAGCTTAGCCCCACCACGAGGCAGGGTAAACATTCAGTACTTC. This gives the protein CASSLAPPRGRVNIQYF.

In nucleotides, the CDR3 is TGTGCCAGCACCGGGACAGGGGCCTATACTCAGCATTTT. It codes for CASTGTGAYTQHF. The rearrangement joins TRBV6-1 to TRBJ1-5; TRBD1 matches at 10 bases. CDR1 is MNHNS, CDR2 SASEGT, per germline. This CDR3 contains 13 residues. J was trimmed by 13 bases and V by 7 bases; bases with no gene match: 10.

This chain joins TRBV30 and TRBJ2-3; tentative D call: TRBD2 (5 bases). The V gene lost 3 bases and the J gene lost 2 bases, with 12 bases spanning the gap. The CDR3 contains 14 residues. Germline V gives CDR1 GTSNPN, CDR2 SVGIG (reference sequence). The DNA for the CDR3 is TGTGCCTGGAGGAGGAAGCGGACCACAGATACGCAGTATTTT. This translates into CAWRRKRTTDTQYF.

The chain carries TRBV18 and TRBJ2-2, with D unclear. With 2 bases removed from V and 4 bases from J, the gap between germline ends came to 8 bases. This CDR3 comprises 14 residues. CDR1 is KGHSH and CDR2 is LQKENI in the germline V gene. The CDR3 region has the DNA TGTGCCAGCTCACCAGCCCTATCCACCGGGGAGCTGTTTTTT. It translates to CASSPALSTGELFF.